This T cell receptor beta chain was retrieved from a study of neurological immune-mediated disorders. Sample time point: technical triplicate 3. The unsorted libraries were generated from a total of 2 million PBMCs, which had been stored in RNAlater at -80 C. This clonotype was counted at least ten times. The germline V and J ends were trimmed by 3 bases and 0 bases, with 13 bases remaining between them. This CDR3 contains 16 residues. Germline V gene sequence: CDR1 SGHDT, CDR2 YYEEEE. A 10-nucleotide random UMI tagged transcripts in template-switch 5'RACE cDNA synthesis. TCRdb re-called the 5' RACE reads through MiXCR, storing one row per CDR3 protein. The sample yields about 44,000 distinct CDR3 sequences, 20% to 25% seen once.

The source material was PBMCs. The V call is TRBV5-6, the J call TRBJ2-1, with D unresolved. The sequence derives from a man aged 60-69 years with HTLV-1-associated myelopathy (HAM/TSP). The CDR3 is CASSSLLRSSYNEQFF. CDR3 coding DNA: TGTGCCAGCAGCTCGCTCCTCAGGAGCTCCTACAATGAGCAGTTCTTC.